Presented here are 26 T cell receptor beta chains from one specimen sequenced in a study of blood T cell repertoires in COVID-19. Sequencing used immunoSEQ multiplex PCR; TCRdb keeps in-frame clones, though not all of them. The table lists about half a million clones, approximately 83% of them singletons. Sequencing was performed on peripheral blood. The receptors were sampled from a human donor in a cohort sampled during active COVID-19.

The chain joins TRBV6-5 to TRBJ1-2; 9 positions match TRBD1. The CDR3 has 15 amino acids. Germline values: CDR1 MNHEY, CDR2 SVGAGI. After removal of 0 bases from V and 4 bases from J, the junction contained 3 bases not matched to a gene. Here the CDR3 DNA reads TGTGCCAGCAGTTACTCGGGACAGGGAGGCTATGGCTACACCTTC. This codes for CASSYSGQGGYGYTF.

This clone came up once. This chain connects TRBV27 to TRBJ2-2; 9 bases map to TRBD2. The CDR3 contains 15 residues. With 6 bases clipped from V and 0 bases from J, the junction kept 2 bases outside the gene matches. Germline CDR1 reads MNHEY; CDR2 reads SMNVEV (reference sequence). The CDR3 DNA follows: TGTGCCAGCAGGTTAGCGGGAGCGAACACCGGGGAGCTGTTTTTT. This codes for CASRLAGANTGELFF.

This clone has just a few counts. In DNA form, the CDR3 reads TGTGCCAGCAGCCAGCGAATAGGTGTCTGGAGCGAGCAGTACTTC. The encoded protein is CASSQRIGVWSEQYF. This chain connects TRBV14 to TRBJ2-7; D call uncertain. The CDR3 spans 15 residues. The germline V gene has CDR1 SGHDN and CDR2 FVKESK. V lost 3 bases, J lost 6 bases, and 18 bases lay in between.

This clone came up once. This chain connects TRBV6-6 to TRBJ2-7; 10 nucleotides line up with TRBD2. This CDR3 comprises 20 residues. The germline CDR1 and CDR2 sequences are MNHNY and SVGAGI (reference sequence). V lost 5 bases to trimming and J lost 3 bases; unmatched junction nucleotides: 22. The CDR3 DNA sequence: TGTGCCAGCAGTCCAAACCCTTATAGCGGGAGGCCCGATCTGTTCTACGAGCAGTACTTC. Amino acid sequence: CASSPNPYSGRPDLFYEQYF.

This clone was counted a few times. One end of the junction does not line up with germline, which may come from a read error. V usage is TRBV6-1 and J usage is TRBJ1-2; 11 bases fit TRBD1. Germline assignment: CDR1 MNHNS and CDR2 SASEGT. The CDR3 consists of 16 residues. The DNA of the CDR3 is TGTGCCAGCATTGAATTGCCCGGGACAGGGGGCTATGGCTACACCTTC. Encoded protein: CASIELPGTGGYGYTF.

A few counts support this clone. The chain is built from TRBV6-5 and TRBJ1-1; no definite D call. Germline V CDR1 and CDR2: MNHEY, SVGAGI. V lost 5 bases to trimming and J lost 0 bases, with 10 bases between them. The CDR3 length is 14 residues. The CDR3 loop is CASSTRGMNTEAFF. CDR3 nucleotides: TGTGCCAGCAGTACACGGGGTATGAACACTGAAGCTTTCTTT.

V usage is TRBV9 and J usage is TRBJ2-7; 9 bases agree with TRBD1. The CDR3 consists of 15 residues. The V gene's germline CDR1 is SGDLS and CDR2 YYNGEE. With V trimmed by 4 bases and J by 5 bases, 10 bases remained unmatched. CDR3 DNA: TGTGCCAGCAGCACCGGGACAGGGATTATCCACGAGCAGTACTTC. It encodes CASSTGTGIIHEQYF.

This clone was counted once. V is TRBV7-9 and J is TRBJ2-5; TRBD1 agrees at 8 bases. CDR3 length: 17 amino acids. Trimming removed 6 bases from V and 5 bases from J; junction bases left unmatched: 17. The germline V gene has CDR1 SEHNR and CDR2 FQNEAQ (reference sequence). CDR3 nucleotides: TGTGCCAGCAGTCAAAGCGACGGACAGGGAAAATTGGAGACCCAGTACTTC. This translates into CASSQSDGQGKLETQYF.

The CDR3 loop is CASSIARGASGANVLTF. CDR3 DNA: TGTGCCAGTAGTATAGCCAGGGGCGCATCTGGGGCCAACGTCCTGACTTTC. The V and J genes are TRBV19 and TRBJ2-6, with a weak D call TRBD1 (6 bases). The CDR3 loop spans 17 amino acids. The V end was cut by 1 base, the J end by 1 base, with 11 bases between. Germline V CDR1 and CDR2: LNHDA, SQIVND (reference sequence).

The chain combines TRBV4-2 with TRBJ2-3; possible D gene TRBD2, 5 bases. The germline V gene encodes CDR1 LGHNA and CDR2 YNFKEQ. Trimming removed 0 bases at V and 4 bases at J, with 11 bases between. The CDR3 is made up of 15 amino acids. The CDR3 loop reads CASSQEERPSDTQYF. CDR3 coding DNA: TGTGCCAGCAGCCAAGAAGAGCGGCCCTCAGATACGCAGTATTTT.

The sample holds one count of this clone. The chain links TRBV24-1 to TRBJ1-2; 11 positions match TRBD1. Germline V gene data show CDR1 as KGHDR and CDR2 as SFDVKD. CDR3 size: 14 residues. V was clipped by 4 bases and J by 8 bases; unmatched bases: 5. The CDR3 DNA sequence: TGTGCCACCAGTGACCCTGGGACAGGGGGAGGCTACACCTTC. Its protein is CATSDPGTGGGYTF.

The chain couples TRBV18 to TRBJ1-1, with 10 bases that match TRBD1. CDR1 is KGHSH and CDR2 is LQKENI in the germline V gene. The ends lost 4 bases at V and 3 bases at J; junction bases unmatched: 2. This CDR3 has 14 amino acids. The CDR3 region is CASSRGTGDTEAFF. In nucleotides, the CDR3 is TGTGCCAGCTCACGAGGGACAGGGGACACTGAAGCTTTCTTT.

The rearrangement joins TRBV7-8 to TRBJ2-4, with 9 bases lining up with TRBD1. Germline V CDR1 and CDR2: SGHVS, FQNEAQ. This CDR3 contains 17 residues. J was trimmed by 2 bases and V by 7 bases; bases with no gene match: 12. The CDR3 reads CASTGTGFLSTKNIQYF. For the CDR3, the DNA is TGTGCCAGCACCGGGACAGGGTTTCTCTCTACCAAAAACATTCAGTACTTC.

CDR3 bases: TGTGCCAGCAGCTTTTGGCCTAGCGGGAGCGGGGACACCGGGGAGCTGTTTTTT. Translated: CASSFWPSGSGDTGELFF. The J gene is TRBJ2-2, the V gene TRBV7-2; the match to TRBD2 covers 10 bases. CDR1 and CDR2 from the germline V gene are SGHTA and FQGNSA. The CDR3 length is 18 residues. The junction had 10 bases not matched to a gene; V was cut back by 3 bases and J by 3 bases.

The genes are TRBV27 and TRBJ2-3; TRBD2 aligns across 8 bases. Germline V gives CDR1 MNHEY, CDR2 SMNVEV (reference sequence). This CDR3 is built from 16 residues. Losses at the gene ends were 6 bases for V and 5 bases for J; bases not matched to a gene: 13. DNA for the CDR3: TGTGCCAGCAGCCCCGGGCCCGGACTAGCCTTAGATACGCAGTATTTT. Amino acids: CASSPGPGLALDTQYF.

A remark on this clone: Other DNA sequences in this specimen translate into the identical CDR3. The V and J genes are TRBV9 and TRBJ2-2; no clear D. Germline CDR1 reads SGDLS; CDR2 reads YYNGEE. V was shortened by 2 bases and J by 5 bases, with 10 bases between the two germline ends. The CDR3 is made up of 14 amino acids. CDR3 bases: TGTGCCAGCAGCGTTCGAGGAGATACCGGGGAGCTGTTTTTT. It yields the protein CASSVRGDTGELFF.

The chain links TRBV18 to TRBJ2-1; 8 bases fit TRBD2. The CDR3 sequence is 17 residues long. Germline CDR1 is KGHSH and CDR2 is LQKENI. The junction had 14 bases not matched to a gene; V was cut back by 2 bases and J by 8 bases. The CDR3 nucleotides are TGTGCCAGCTCACCATCGGGAGGGGGAAGCGTGAGTGATGAGCAGTTCTTC. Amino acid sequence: CASSPSGGGSVSDEQFF.

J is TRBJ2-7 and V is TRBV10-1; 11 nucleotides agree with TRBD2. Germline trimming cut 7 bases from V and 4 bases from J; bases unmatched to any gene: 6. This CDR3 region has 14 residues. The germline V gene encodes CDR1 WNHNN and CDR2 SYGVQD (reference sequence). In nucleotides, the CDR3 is TGCGCCAGCACCCTGACTAGCGGGAATTACGAGCAGTACTTC. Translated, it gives CASTLTSGNYEQYF.

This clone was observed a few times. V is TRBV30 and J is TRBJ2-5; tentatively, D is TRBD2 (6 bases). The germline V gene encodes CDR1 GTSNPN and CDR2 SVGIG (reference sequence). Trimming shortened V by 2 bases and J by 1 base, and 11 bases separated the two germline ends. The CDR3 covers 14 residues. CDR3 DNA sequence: TGTGCCTGGAGTAGGGGTAGCGGCCAAGAGACCCAGTACTTC. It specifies CAWSRGSGQETQYF.

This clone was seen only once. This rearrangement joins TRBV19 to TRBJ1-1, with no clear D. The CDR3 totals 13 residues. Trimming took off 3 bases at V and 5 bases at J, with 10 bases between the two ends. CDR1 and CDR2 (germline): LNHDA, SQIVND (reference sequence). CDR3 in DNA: TGTGCCAGTAGTATGTCCCTAATAACTGAAGCTTTCTTT. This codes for CASSMSLITEAFF.

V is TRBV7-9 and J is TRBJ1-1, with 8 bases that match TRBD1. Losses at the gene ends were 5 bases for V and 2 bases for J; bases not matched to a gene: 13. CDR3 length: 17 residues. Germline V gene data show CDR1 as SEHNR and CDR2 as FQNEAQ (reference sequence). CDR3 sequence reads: CASSILRAGQVNTEAFF. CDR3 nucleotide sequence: TGTGCCAGCAGCATATTAAGGGCGGGACAGGTTAACACTGAAGCTTTCTTT.

The CDR3 protein is CASRKEQGAGYNEQFF. In DNA form, the CDR3 reads TGTGCCAGCAGAAAAGAACAGGGGGCTGGGTACAATGAGCAGTTCTTC. The rearrangement joins TRBV5-5 to TRBJ2-1; 9 nucleotides align to TRBD1. This CDR3 is built from 16 residues. Germline CDR1 is SGHKS and CDR2 is YYEKEE (reference sequence). V was clipped by 5 bases and J by 4 bases; unmatched bases: 10.

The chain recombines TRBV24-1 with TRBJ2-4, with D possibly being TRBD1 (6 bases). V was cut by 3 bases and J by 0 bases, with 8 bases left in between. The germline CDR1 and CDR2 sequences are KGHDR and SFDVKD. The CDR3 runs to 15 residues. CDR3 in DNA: TGTGCCACCAGTGATCGGACAGTAGCCAAAAACATTCAGTACTTC. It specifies CATSDRTVAKNIQYF.

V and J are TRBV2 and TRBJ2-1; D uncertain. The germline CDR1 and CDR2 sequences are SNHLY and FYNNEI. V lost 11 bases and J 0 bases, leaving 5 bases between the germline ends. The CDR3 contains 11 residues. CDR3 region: CALGSYNEQFF. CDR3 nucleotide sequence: TGTGCCCTCGGCTCCTACAATGAGCAGTTCTTC.

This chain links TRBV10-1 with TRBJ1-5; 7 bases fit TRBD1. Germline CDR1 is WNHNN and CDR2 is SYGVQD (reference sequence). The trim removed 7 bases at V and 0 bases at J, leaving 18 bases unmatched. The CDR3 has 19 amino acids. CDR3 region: CASKDSLDRRFYSNQPQHF. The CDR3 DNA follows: TGCGCCAGCAAGGACTCTTTGGACAGGAGATTTTATAGCAATCAGCCCCAGCATTTT.

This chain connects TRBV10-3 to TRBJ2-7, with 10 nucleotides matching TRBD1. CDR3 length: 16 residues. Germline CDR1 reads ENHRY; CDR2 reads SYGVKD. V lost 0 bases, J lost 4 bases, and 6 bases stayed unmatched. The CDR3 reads CAISESGQGGGYEQYF. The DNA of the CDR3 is TGTGCCATCAGTGAGTCCGGACAGGGGGGAGGGTACGAGCAGTACTTC.